Sequencing of this T cell receptor (beta chain) was carried out in a study of T cells after yellow fever vaccination. Study-level information: When fractions had low cell numbers, they were prepared with SMART-Seq v4 Ultra Low Input.

The CDR3 runs to 15 residues. V was clipped by 6 bases and J by 5 bases; unmatched bases: 7. The germline V gene encodes CDR1 MNHNS and CDR2 SASEGT. Template switching by 5'RACE produced TCR cDNA, adding a universal primer site and UMIs. In TCRdb, the 5' RACE reads were re-called with MiXCR into one record per CDR3 protein. The sample consists of 250,000 to 400,000 distinct CDR3 sequences, around 4.5% of them appearing once. The V gene is TRBV6-1, the J gene TRBJ1-4; TRBD1 matches at 9 bases. The TCR comes from a young man who received the YFV17D yellow fever vaccine. The sequences come from PBMCs, collected 15 days after the yellow fever booster vaccination. CDR3 DNA: TGTGCCAGCAGAACAGGGGGCAGTCTAAATGAAAAACTGTTTTTT. Translated, it gives CASRTGGSLNEKLFF.